This entry lists 29 T cell receptor beta chains sequenced from one sample in a study of cytomegalovirus exposure and HLA in healthy donors. Primers for the PCR totalled 60 Vbeta and 13 Jbeta. This table comes from immunoSEQ multiplex PCR, and its TCRdb copy is limited to in-frame clones, with some not included. The sample contains under 200,000 clones, around 80% of which appear only once. The material sequenced was PBMCs. The receptors here all came from a male donor in good health and CMV-seropositive.

A word on this clone: Other DNA sequences within the sample encode an identical CDR3. The CDR3 loop reads CASSLGGQGPTDTQYF. The DNA of the CDR3 is TGCGCCAGCAGCTTGGGGGGCCAAGGTCCCACAGATACGCAGTATTTT. The V and J genes are TRBV5-1 and TRBJ2-3; D possibly corresponds to TRBD1 (5 bases). The CDR3 length is 16 residues. CDR1 is SGHRS and CDR2 is YFSETQ in the germline V gene. V was shortened by 0 bases and J by 2 bases, with 13 bases between the two germline ends.

The CDR3 nucleotides read TGTGCCAGTAGTAGCCGAGGGAACACCGGGGAGCTGTTTTTT. Translated, it gives CASSSRGNTGELFF. The chain joins TRBV19 to TRBJ2-2; D is uncertain. With 4 bases removed from V and 1 base from J, the gap between germline ends came to 7 bases. Germline CDR1 LNHDA, CDR2 SQIVND (reference sequence). The CDR3 runs to 14 residues. The entire variable domain, with the rest obtained from reference TRBV19 and TRBJ2-2, is as follows: DGGITQSPKYLFRKEGQNVTLSCEQNLNHDAMYWYRQDPGQGLRLIYYSQIVNDFQKGDIAEGYSVSREKKESFPLTVTSAQKNPTAFYLCASSSRGNTGELFFGEGSRLTVL.

V gene TRBV5-6 combines with J gene TRBJ1-1, with D unresolved. V was shortened by 3 bases and J by 5 bases, with 5 bases between the two germline ends. The CDR3 extends over 11 amino acids. The germline gives CDR1 SGHDT, CDR2 YYEEEE. The CDR3 protein is CASSSRTEAFF. In DNA, the CDR3 is TGTGCCAGCAGCTCGAGAACTGAAGCTTTCTTT. The full variable domain, completed using reference TRBV5-6 and TRBJ1-1, is DAGVTQSPTHLIKTRGQQVTLRCSPKSGHDTVSWYQQALGQGPQFIFQYYEEEERQRGNFPDRFSGHQFPNYSSELNVNALLLGDSALYLCASSSRTEAFFGQGTRLTVV.

V is TRBV5-1 and J is TRBJ1-6; a weak D match, TRBD1 (5 bases). The CDR3 contains 16 residues. The germline CDR1 and CDR2 sequences are SGHRS and YFSETQ. The V gene lost 4 bases and the J gene lost 8 bases, with 19 bases spanning the gap. The CDR3 loop is CASSEGLRVIDSPLHF. Here the CDR3 DNA reads TGCGCCAGCAGCGAGGGACTCCGGGTCATCGATTCACCCCTCCACTTT. Filled out from reference TRBV5-1 and TRBJ1-6, the complete variable domain reads KAGVTQTPRYLIKTRGQQVTLSCSPISGHRSVSWYQQTPGQGLQFLFEYFSETQRNKGNFPGRFSGRQFSNSRSEMNVSTLELGDSALYLCASSEGLRVIDSPLHFGNGTRLTVT.

The chain recombines TRBV28 with TRBJ1-3; D is uncertain. CDR1 and CDR2 from the germline V gene are MDHEN and SYDVKM. The V gene lost 7 bases and the J gene lost 0 bases, with 25 bases spanning the gap. The CDR3 is 19 residues long. The CDR3 coding sequence is TGTGCCAGCACCGAATCGGGATGGGTACACGGAAGCTCTGGAAACACCATATATTTT. Residues: CASTESGWVHGSSGNTIYF.

The J gene is TRBJ2-5, the V gene TRBV7-2; tentative D call: TRBD2 (5 bases). The ends were cut back, 1 base at V and 5 bases at J, with 17 bases in the middle. The CDR3 is made up of 16 amino acids. Germline CDR1 and CDR2: SGHTA and FQGNSA. The CDR3 nucleotides read TGTGCCAGCAGCTTAGTTGAACTGATTGGCGGGGAGACCCAGTACTTC. Protein sequence: CASSLVELIGGETQYF.

The chain links TRBV5-8 to TRBJ2-2; the match to TRBD2 covers 12 bases. This CDR3 has 17 residues. Germline-derived CDR1 and CDR2 are SGHTS and YDEGEE. After removal of 3 bases from V and 4 bases from J, the junction contained 7 bases not matched to a gene. In DNA, the CDR3 is TGTGCCAGCAGCTACGCTAGCGGGGGGGCTAGCACCGGGGAGCTGTTTTTT. As protein: CASSYASGGASTGELFF.

This clone was counted a few times. The chain is built from TRBV7-9 and TRBJ1-4; D is uncertain. The CDR3 spans 15 residues. CDR1 and CDR2 from the germline V gene are SEHNR and FQNEAQ (reference sequence). Trimming pared 5 bases from V and 5 bases from J, leaving 15 bases between. CDR3 loop: CASSPYRGENEKLFF. As DNA, the CDR3 is TGTGCCAGCAGCCCCTATCGAGGCGAGAATGAAAAACTGTTTTTT.

As for this clone: A junction boundary mismatches the germline segment, possibly from a read error. The J gene is TRBJ2-1, the V gene TRBV27; 7 bases match TRBD2. The CDR3 extends over 15 amino acids. Germline V gives CDR1 MNHEY, CDR2 SMNVEV (reference sequence). This chain's CDR3 is CAGSLGTGGGNEQFF. CDR3 in DNA: TGTGCCGGCAGTTTAGGGACGGGAGGAGGGAATGAGCAGTTCTTC.

The chain recombines TRBV11-2 with TRBJ1-1; maybe TRBD1 (6 bases). The CDR3 sequence is 18 residues long. Trimming took 6 bases from V and 0 from J, leaving 23 bases between them. Germline V lookup: CDR1 SGHAT, CDR2 FQNNGV. CDR3 sequence reads: CASSRSGTGNLVNTEAFF. DNA for the CDR3: TGTGCCAGCAGTCGGTCGGGAACAGGGAATCTTGTGAACACTGAAGCTTTCTTT. Using reference TRBV11-2 and TRBJ1-1 for the parts outside the CDR3, the full variable domain is EAGVAQSPRYKIIEKRQSVAFWCNPISGHATLYWYQQILGQGPKLLIQFQNNGVVDDSQLPKDRFSAERLKGVDSTLKIQPAKLEDSAVYLCASSRSGTGNLVNTEAFFGQGTRLTVV.

The chain combines TRBV5-1 with TRBJ2-7; the match to TRBD1 covers 7 bases. Germline CDR1 SGHRS, CDR2 YFSETQ. The CDR3 length is 13 residues. J gave up 3 bases and V 4 bases, and 4 bases lay outside the gene matches. Here the CDR3 reads CASSQNRGYEQYF. DNA for the CDR3: TGCGCCAGCAGCCAAAACAGGGGCTACGAGCAGTACTTC.

V and J are TRBV5-4 and TRBJ2-3; 11 bases map to TRBD2. CDR3 length: 17 amino acids. Trimming at V came to 4 bases and at J to 1 base, leaving 8 bases not matched to a gene. Germline assignment: CDR1 SGHNT and CDR2 YYREEE (reference sequence). The CDR3 protein is CASSLPGLAAGTDTQYF. In DNA form, the CDR3 reads TGTGCCAGCAGCCTTCCGGGACTAGCGGCGGGCACAGATACGCAGTATTTT.

The chain is built from TRBV5-1 and TRBJ2-6, with D possibly TRBD2 on 6 matching bases. Trimming pared 3 bases from V and 9 bases from J, leaving 22 bases between. This CDR3 spans 17 amino acids. Looked up from germline, CDR1 is SGHRS and CDR2 is YFSETQ. Written as DNA, the CDR3 is TGCGCCAGCAGCTCCCCTACCCCGGGCGTGGAGGGCAACGTCCTGACTTTC. It translates to CASSSPTPGVEGNVLTF. Using reference TRBV5-1 and TRBJ2-6 for the parts outside the CDR3, the full variable domain is KAGVTQTPRYLIKTRGQQVTLSCSPISGHRSVSWYQQTPGQGLQFLFEYFSETQRNKGNFPGRFSGRQFSNSRSEMNVSTLELGDSALYLCASSSPTPGVEGNVLTFGAGSRLTVL.

In its sample, this clone was seen a few times. The chain couples TRBV6-1 to TRBJ2-1, with 11 bases identical to TRBD2. The V segment lost 7 bases and the J segment 4 bases; nucleotides outside the gene matches: 6. CDR3 length equals 15 residues. Germline V gene lookup returns CDR1 MNHNS and CDR2 SASEGT. The CDR3 reads CASILAGGPYNEQFF. For the CDR3, the DNA is TGTGCCAGCATTTTAGCGGGAGGGCCGTACAATGAGCAGTTCTTC.

V gene TRBV6-5 combines with J gene TRBJ1-3; D uncertain. The CDR3 consists of 11 residues. Germline lookup yields CDR1 MNHEY and CDR2 SVGAGI. V lost 6 bases and J 9 bases, leaving 9 bases between the germline ends. The CDR3 coding sequence is TGTGCCAGCAGCCGAGCGGGCACCATATATTTT. Translating gives CASSRAGTIYF.

The chain has TRBV18 and TRBJ2-5; tentatively, D is TRBD2 (6 bases). The DNA end is a closer match to TRBJ2-7, so the J assignment may be wrong. Germline CDR1 is KGHSH and CDR2 is LQKENI. The CDR3 sequence is 15 residues long. The CDR3 here is CASSRGYTGENEQYF. CDR3 DNA: TGTGCCAGCTCCCGCGGCTATACGGGAGAAAACGAGCAGTACTTC.

The chain links TRBV28 to TRBJ1-2, with 10 bases matching TRBD1. V lost 6 bases to trimming and J lost 1 base; unmatched junction nucleotides: 17. CDR3 size: 19 residues. Germline-derived CDR1 and CDR2 are MDHEN and SYDVKM. The CDR3 region has the DNA TGTGCCAGCAGGTCCCGGGGGGCGGGACAGGGGCCCAATAACTATGGCTACACCTTC. This encodes CASRSRGAGQGPNNYGYTF.

The chain links TRBV28 to TRBJ2-7, with a weak D call TRBD1 (6 bases). The V and J ends lost 7 bases and 0 bases respectively, with 22 bases between them. The CDR3 length is 17 residues. The germline V gene has CDR1 MDHEN and CDR2 SYDVKM. The CDR3 DNA sequence: TGTGCCAGCAACGCCTACCGGGACACGAAGGTCTCCTACGAGCAGTACTTC. Its protein product is CASNAYRDTKVSYEQYF. Supplemented by reference TRBV28 and TRBJ2-7, the full variable domain reads DVKVTQSSRYLVKRTGEKVFLECVQDMDHENMFWYRQDPGLGLRLIYFSYDVKMKEKGDIPEGYSVSREKKERFSLILESASTNQTSMYLCASNAYRDTKVSYEQYFGPGTRLTVT.

The J gene is TRBJ2-1, the V gene TRBV6-6; no reliable D call. The ends were cut back, 2 bases at V and 1 base at J, with 9 bases in the middle. The CDR3 is 15 amino acids. Germline V gene lookup returns CDR1 MNHNY and CDR2 SVGAGI (reference sequence). The CDR3 DNA reads as TGTGCCAGCAGTTACGCGTTACAGTCCTACAATGAGCAGTTCTTC. This encodes CASSYALQSYNEQFF.

This sequence joins TRBV13 and TRBJ1-1; 8 nucleotides agree with TRBD1. The V and J ends lost 5 bases and 0 bases, in that order; junction bases with no gene match: 8. CDR1 is PRHDT, CDR2 FYEKMQ, per germline (reference sequence). This CDR3 has 16 amino acids. This CDR3 is CASSRSDRGMNTEAFF. CDR3 DNA sequence: TGTGCCAGCAGCAGATCCGACAGGGGAATGAACACTGAAGCTTTCTTT.

This clone was detected only a few times. The chain recombines TRBV11-3 with TRBJ1-1; 7 bases fit TRBD1. CDR1 and CDR2 (germline): SGHNT, YENEEA. The CDR3 is 13 residues long. V dropped 5 bases and J dropped 1; count of bases not matched to a gene: 1. The CDR3, as DNA: TGTGCCAGCAGCAGGACAGGGAACACTGAAGCTTTCTTT. Translated, it gives CASSRTGNTEAFF.

Turning to this clone: Other nucleotide sequences from this sample produce the same CDR3. This chain links TRBV5-6 with TRBJ1-5; 7 positions agree with TRBD1. Germline V gene data show CDR1 as SGHDT and CDR2 as YYEEEE. CDR3 length: 15 amino acids. The V gene end was trimmed by 1 base and the J gene end by 3 bases; junction bases not matched to a gene: 4. The CDR3 spells CASSLRGTVNQPQHF. The DNA of the CDR3 is TGTGCCAGCAGCTTGCGTGGGACAGTCAATCAGCCCCAGCATTTT.

This rearrangement joins TRBV6-5 to TRBJ1-2, with D tentatively TRBD1 (6 bases). CDR1 MNHEY and CDR2 SVGAGI come from the germline V gene. The germline V and J ends were trimmed by 2 bases and 8 bases, with 18 bases remaining between them. This CDR3 spans 15 amino acids. The CDR3 nucleotides read TGTGCCAGCAGTTACATGCTACAGGGTTTAGGCGGCTACACCTTC. It yields the protein CASSYMLQGLGGYTF.

With regard to this clone: One junction end disagrees with the germline gene, perhaps due to a read error. The chain couples TRBV20-1 to TRBJ2-4; TRBD1 matches 7 bases. Germline CDR1 DFQATT, CDR2 SNEGSKA (reference sequence). The CDR3 has 10 residues. This chain's CDR3 is CSARGTVAHF. The CDR3 DNA follows: TGCAGTGCTAGGGGGACAGTTGCCCACTTC.

The genes are TRBV6-6 and TRBJ1-4; TRBD1 is a possible D gene (6 bases). The CDR3 covers 14 residues. V shed 6 bases and J shed 2 bases, with 10 bases lying between them. The germline gives CDR1 MNHNY, CDR2 SVGAGI (reference sequence). DNA for the CDR3: TGTGCCAGCAGCGCAGGGGCCACTAATGAAAAACTGTTTTTT. Protein product: CASSAGATNEKLFF.

The chain couples TRBV28 to TRBJ2-6, with a weak D call TRBD1 (5 bases). V dropped 6 bases and J dropped 0 bases, with 15 bases sitting between them. Germline CDR1 is MDHEN and CDR2 is SYDVKM. The CDR3 extends over 17 amino acids. The CDR3 DNA reads as TGTGCCAGCAGGGGTAGACAGCCAACCTCTGGGGCCAACGTCCTGACTTTC. It translates to CASRGRQPTSGANVLTF.

The chain couples TRBV27 to TRBJ2-2, with 12 nucleotides matching TRBD2. The CDR3 is made up of 17 amino acids. J was trimmed by 6 bases and V by 3 bases; bases with no gene match: 8. Germline-derived CDR1 and CDR2 are MNHEY and SMNVEV (reference sequence). In nucleotides, the CDR3 is TGTGCCAGCAGTTTCGAAGGACTAGCGGGAAAACCCGGGGAGCTGTTTTTT. Its translation: CASSFEGLAGKPGELFF.

The chain's CDR3 is CASRPGQGGTEAFF. CDR3 coding DNA: TGTGCCAGCAGGCCCGGACAGGGAGGGACTGAAGCTTTCTTT. V usage is TRBV27 and J usage is TRBJ1-1, with 8 bases that match TRBD1. The CDR3 totals 14 residues. V lost 6 bases to trimming and J lost 5 bases; unmatched junction nucleotides: 8. Germline values: CDR1 MNHEY, CDR2 SMNVEV (reference sequence).

This chain connects TRBV10-1 to TRBJ2-3, with TRBD2 as a possible D gene (5 bases). V was cut by 1 base and J by 5 bases, with 13 bases left in between. The CDR3 is 15 residues long. The V gene's germline CDR1 is WNHNN and CDR2 SYGVQD (reference sequence). The CDR3 loop is CASSEWRGQGDTQYF. Written as DNA, the CDR3 is TGCGCCAGCAGTGAGTGGAGAGGGCAAGGAGATACGCAGTATTTT.